Listed below are T cell receptor beta chains from one sample, sequenced in a study of blood T cell repertoires in COVID-19. The repertoire was sequenced with immunoSEQ multiplex PCR; TCRdb's copy has only in-frame clones and lacks some. The sample lists about 100,000 clones, about 85% occurring once. The sequenced material came from peripheral blood. These receptors came from a human donor in a cohort sampled during active COVID-19. Each CDR3 is given with its conserved first and last residue. Size values are once, few and many counts, or a class for expanded clones, and some rows have none.

CDR3 | J | V | size
CASSIQTGASYEQYF | TRBJ2-7 | TRBV19 | .
CASSLLLAGGETQYF | TRBJ2-5 | TRBV2 | .
CASTKAGVGGYTF | TRBJ1-2 | TRBV28 | once
CASSYSERVGYTF | TRBJ1-2 | TRBV6-2/TRBV6-3 | .
CASSFEGFTDTQYF | TRBJ2-3 | TRBV7-3 | .
CASSLGHASYNEQFF | TRBJ2-1 | TRBV5-1 | .
CASSWRQGRQETQYF | TRBJ2-5 | TRBV5-1 | .
CASSTPGQIRTKNIQYF | TRBJ2-4 | TRBV21-1 | .
CASSLVYWDSHNEQFF | TRBJ2-1 | TRBV7-2 | .
CASSIRGRDGGELFF | TRBJ2-2 | TRBV19 | .
CASSPNLAGVSYEQYF | TRBJ2-7 | TRBV18 | .
CASRGQSNYGYTF | TRBJ1-2 | TRBV2 | once
CASSYSDTQYF | TRBJ2-3 | TRBV7-9 | .
CASSPEGEETQYF | TRBJ2-5 | TRBV9 | .
CASSLGLEQFF | TRBJ2-1 | TRBV6-5 | .
CASSFSAGELFF | TRBJ2-2 | TRBV13 | .
CASSPGTAGGLYEQYF | TRBJ2-7 | TRBV5-1 | .
CASSLPRGRDGYTF | TRBJ1-2 | TRBV7-2 | .
CASSFRTSDRAQYF | TRBJ2-3 | TRBV11-2 | once
CATQPRRGELFF | TRBJ2-2 | TRBV3-1/TRBV3-2 | once
CASSLLMTSTNTGELFF | TRBJ2-2 | TRBV11-2 | .
CASSFGRVSQPQHF | TRBJ1-5 | TRBV5-6 | .
CASSAEVGEQYF | TRBJ2-7 | TRBV7-2 | .
CASSFGLQETQYF | TRBJ2-5 | TRBV12-3/TRBV12-4 | .
CASLREGNTGELFF | TRBJ2-2 | TRBV6-5 | .
CASSQDGPTSSYEQYF | TRBJ2-7 | TRBV4-2 | .
CASSESGAVYTEAFF | TRBJ1-1 | TRBV2 | once
CASKGADAYNEQFF | TRBJ2-1 | TRBV9 | .
CASSPKGQQETQYF | TRBJ2-5 | TRBV18 | few
CASSASNGGAETQYF | TRBJ2-5 | TRBV25-1 | .
CASSPTSVDTQYF | TRBJ2-3 | TRBV18 | .
CASSQEDRKTQYF | TRBJ2-5 | TRBV4-1 | .
CASSRGAGLVVSDTQYF | TRBJ2-3 | TRBV3-1/TRBV3-2 | .
CASTRVSNQPQHF | TRBJ1-5 | TRBV19 | .
CASSLDGGEETQYF | TRBJ2-5 | TRBV7-2 | .
CATRGAGPGVEQYF | TRBJ2-7 | TRBV18 | .
CASGPGQGALWAFF | TRBJ1-1 | TRBV12-5 | .
CASSAIPGQGKDTQYF | TRBJ2-3 | TRBV5-6 | .
CASSLGGPRTTEAFF | TRBJ1-1 | TRBV2 | .
CAWSTLAGYQPQHF | TRBJ1-5 | TRBV30 | few
CSVEGGRGTDTQYF | TRBJ2-3 | TRBV29-1 | .
CASSSSTGELFF | TRBJ2-2 | TRBV7-9 | .
CASSVDRETEAFF | TRBJ1-1 | TRBV2 | .
CASSLQSGGDTQYF | TRBJ2-3 | TRBV7-2 | .
CASEAGDGETQYF | TRBJ2-5 | TRBV6-6 | once
CASRGTGGTEAFF | TRBJ1-1 | TRBV9 | .
CASSQNPDRGYNSPLHF | TRBJ1-6 | TRBV14 | .
CSVMTGENYEQYF | TRBJ2-7 | TRBV29-1 | .
CASSLAGGQLNSPLHF | TRBJ1-6 | TRBV7-2 | .
CSVEGGEGYEQYF | TRBJ2-7 | TRBV29-1 | .
CASSLRQGGGELFF | TRBJ2-2 | TRBV9 | .
CASRVQADTQYF | TRBJ2-3 | TRBV2 | few